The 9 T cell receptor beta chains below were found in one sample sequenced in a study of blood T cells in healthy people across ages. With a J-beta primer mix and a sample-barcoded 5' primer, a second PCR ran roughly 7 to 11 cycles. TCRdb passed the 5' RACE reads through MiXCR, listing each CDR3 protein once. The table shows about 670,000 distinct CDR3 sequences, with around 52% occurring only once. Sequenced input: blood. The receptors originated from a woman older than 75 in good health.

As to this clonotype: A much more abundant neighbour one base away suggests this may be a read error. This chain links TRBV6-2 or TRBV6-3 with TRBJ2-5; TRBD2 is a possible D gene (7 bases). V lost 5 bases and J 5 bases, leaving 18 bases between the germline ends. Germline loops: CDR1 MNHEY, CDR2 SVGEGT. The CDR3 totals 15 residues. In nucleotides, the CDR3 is TGTGCCAGCAGTACGACGGACGGGGGGCACGAGACCCAGTACTTC. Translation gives CASSTTDGGHETQYF.

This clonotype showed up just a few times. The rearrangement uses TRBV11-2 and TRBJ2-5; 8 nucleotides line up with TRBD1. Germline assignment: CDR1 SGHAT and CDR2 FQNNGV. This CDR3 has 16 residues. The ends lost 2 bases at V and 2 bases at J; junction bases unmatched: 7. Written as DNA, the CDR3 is TGTGCCAGCAGCTTACACGGACAGGGACCTCAAGAGACCCAGTACTTC. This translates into CASSLHGQGPQETQYF.

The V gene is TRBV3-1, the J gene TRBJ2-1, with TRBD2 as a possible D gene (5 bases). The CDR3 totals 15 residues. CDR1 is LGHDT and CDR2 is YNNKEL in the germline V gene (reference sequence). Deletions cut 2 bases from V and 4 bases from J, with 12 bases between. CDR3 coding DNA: TGTGCCAGCAGCCAATCGAGCGGAGCTTACAATGAGCAGTTCTTC. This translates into CASSQSSGAYNEQFF.

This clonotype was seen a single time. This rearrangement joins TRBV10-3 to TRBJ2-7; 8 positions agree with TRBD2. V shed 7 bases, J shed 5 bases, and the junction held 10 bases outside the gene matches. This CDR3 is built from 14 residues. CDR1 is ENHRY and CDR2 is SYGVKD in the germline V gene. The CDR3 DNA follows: TGTGCCATCAAGGCTTCGGGGGGGCTCGACGAGCAGTACTTC. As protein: CAIKASGGLDEQYF.

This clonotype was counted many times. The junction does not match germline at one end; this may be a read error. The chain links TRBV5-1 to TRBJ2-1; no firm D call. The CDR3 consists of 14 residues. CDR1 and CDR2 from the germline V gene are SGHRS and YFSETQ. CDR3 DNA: TGTGCCAGCAGCCTAGAAGGCCTCTACAATGAGCAGTTCTTC. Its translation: CASSLEGLYNEQFF.

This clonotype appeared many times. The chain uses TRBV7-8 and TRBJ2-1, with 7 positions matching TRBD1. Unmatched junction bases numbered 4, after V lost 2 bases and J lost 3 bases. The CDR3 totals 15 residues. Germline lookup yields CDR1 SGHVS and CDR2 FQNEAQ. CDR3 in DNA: TGTGCCAGCAGCTTACAGGGGGTATTCTACAATGAGCAGTTCTTC. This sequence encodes CASSLQGVFYNEQFF.

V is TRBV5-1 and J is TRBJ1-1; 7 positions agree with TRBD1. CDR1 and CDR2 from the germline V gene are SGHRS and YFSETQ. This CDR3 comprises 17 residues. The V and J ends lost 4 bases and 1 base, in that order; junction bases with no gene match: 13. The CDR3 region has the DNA TGCGCCAGCAGCGGGCTCCCTACAGGGGTCTCGAACACTGAAGCTTTCTTT. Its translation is CASSGLPTGVSNTEAFF.

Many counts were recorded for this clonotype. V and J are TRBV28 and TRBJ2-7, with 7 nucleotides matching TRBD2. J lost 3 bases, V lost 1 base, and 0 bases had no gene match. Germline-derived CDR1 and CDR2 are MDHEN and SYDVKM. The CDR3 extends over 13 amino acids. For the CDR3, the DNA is TGTGCCAGCAGTTTATTAGCGGGCTACGAGCAGTACTTC. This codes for CASSLLAGYEQYF.

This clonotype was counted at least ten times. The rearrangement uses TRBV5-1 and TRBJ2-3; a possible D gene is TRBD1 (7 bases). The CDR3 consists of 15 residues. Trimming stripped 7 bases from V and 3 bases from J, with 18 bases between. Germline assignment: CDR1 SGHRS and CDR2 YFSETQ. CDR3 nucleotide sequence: TGCGCCAGCCTCGCGGGACAGTTGGCTACAGATACGCAGTATTTT. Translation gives CASLAGQLATDTQYF.